The subject of this entry is one T cell receptor (beta chain). The target antigen is unknown. The sample is drawn from a study of neoadjuvant nivolumab and ipilimumab in lung cancer. Study details: Patients got nivolumab 3 mg/kg on days 1, 15 and 29; combination added ipilimumab 1 mg/kg day 1.

Profiling relied on immunoSEQ multiplex PCR, and the TCRdb table lists in-frame clones only, not all of them. Among 45,000 to 55,000 clones listed, around 89% were seen once. Study-wide results and caveats: Only a small number of samples underwent TCR sequencing.

There are 15 residues in the CDR3. J was trimmed by 4 bases and V by 1 base; bases with no gene match: 4. Germline V CDR1 and CDR2: SGHAT, FQNNGV. Sequences were derived from blood, sampled before neoadjuvant nivolumab, alone or with ipilimumab. The rearrangement links TRBV11-2 to TRBJ2-1, with 7 bases matching TRBD2. The sequence was obtained from an adult with non-small cell lung cancer. Some clones in this sample may be carry-over from other donors' samples. The CDR3: CASSLAGGRYNEQFF. CDR3 coding DNA: TGTGCCAGCAGCTTAGCGGGAGGCAGATACAATGAGCAGTTCTTC.